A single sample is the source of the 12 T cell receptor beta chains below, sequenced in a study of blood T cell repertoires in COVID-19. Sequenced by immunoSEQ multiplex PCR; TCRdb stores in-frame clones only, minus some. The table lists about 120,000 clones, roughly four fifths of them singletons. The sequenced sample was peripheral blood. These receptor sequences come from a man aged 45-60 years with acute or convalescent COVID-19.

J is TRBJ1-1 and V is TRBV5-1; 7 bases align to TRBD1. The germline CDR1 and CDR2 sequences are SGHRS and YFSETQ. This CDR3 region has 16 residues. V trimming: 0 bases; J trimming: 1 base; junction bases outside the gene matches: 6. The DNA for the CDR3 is TGCGCCAGCAGCTTGGTCCCGGGACAGACGAACACTGAAGCTTTCTTT. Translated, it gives CASSLVPGQTNTEAFF.

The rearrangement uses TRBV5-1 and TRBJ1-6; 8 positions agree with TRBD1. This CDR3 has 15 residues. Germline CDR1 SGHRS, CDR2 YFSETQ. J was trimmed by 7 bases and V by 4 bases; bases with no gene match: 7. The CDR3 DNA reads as TGCGCCAGCAGCCAAATGACAGGGGCGAATTCACCCCTCCACTTT. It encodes CASSQMTGANSPLHF.

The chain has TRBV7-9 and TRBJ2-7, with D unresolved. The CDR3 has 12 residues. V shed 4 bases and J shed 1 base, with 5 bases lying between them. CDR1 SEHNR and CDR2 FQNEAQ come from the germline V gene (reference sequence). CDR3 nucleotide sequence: TGTGCCAGCAGCTCGCTATCCTACGAGCAGTACTTC. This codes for CASSSLSYEQYF.

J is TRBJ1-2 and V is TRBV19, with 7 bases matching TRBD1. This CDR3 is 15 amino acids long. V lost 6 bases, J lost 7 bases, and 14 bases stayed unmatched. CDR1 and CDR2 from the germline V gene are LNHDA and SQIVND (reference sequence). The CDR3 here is CASSLGQVTLSGYTF. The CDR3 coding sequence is TGTGCCAGTAGCCTAGGACAGGTGACCTTAAGTGGCTACACCTTC.

The CDR3 DNA is TGTGCCAGCAGCTTAGGGGAGATATCAAGTAGCACTGAAGCTTTCTTT. This codes for CASSLGEISSSTEAFF. The V and J genes are TRBV7-3 and TRBJ1-1; D gene uncertain. The germline gives CDR1 SGHTA, CDR2 FQGTGA. The CDR3 length is 16 residues. V was pared by 2 bases and J by 4 bases, with 17 bases between.

CDR3 in amino acids: CASRPKRTSGRTDTQYF. Written as DNA, the CDR3 is TGTGCAAGTCGCCCTAAGAGAACTAGCGGGAGGACAGATACGCAGTATTTT. The chain carries TRBV12-2 and TRBJ2-3; the DNA was not used to check the table's D call, TRBD2. TRBV12-2 corresponds to a pseudogene. The CDR3 spans 17 residues.

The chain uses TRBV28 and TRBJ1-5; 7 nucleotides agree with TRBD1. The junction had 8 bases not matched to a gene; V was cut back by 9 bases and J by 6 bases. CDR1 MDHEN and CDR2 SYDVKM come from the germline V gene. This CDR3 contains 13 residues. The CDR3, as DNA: TGTGCCAGTCAGACAGGGCTTCGTCAGCCCCAGCATTTT. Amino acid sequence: CASQTGLRQPQHF.

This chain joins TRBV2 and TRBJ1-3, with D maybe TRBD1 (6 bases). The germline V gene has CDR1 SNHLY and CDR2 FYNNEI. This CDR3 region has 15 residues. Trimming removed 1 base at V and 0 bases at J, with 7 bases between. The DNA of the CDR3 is TGTGCCAGCAGTGAAGGGACAGACTCTGGAAACACCATATATTTT. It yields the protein CASSEGTDSGNTIYF. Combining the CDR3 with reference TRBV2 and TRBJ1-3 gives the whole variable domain EPEVTQTPSHQVTQMGQEVILRCVPISNHLYFYWYRQILGQKVEFLVSFYNNEISEKSEIFDDQFSVERPDGSNFTLKIRSTKLEDSAMYFCASSEGTDSGNTIYFGEGSWLTVV.

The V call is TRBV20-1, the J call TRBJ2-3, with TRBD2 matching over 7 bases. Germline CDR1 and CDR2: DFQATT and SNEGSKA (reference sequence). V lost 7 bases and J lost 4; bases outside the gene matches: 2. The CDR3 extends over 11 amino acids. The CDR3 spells CSGRGADTQYF. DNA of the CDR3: TGCAGTGGTCGGGGGGCAGATACGCAGTATTTT.

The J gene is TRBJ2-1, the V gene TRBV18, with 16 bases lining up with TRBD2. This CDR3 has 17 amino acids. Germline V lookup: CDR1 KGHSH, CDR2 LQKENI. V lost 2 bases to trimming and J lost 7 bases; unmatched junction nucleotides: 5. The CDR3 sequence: CASSPSGLAGGSNEQFF. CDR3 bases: TGTGCCAGCTCACCATCGGGACTAGCGGGAGGGTCAAATGAGCAGTTCTTC.

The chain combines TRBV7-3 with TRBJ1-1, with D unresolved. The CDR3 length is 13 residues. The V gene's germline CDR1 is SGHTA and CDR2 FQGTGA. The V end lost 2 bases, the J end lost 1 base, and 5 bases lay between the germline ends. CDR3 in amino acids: CASSLGSNTEAFF. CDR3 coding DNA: TGTGCCAGCAGCTTAGGCTCGAACACTGAAGCTTTCTTT.

The DNA for the CDR3 is TGTGCCAGCACCCCTGATCTACTAGCGGGAGAGTGGGGGAACGGGGAGCTGTTTTTT. Protein product: CASTPDLLAGEWGNGELFF. J is TRBJ2-2 and V is TRBV5-4, with 11 bases that match TRBD2. This CDR3 has 19 amino acids. V lost 6 bases, J lost 7 bases, and 20 bases stayed unmatched. The germline CDR1 and CDR2 sequences are SGHNT and YYREEE (reference sequence).